This T cell receptor beta chain emerged from a study of shared clonotypes between healthy human individuals. Study-wide results and caveats: Sampling involved blood alone; tissue repertoires likely differ. What limited the represented genetic and exposure-history diversity was the small number of donors.

As for this clone: Its antigen is still unknown.

Germline V gene sequence: CDR1 LNHNV, CDR2 YYDKDF (reference sequence). The CDR3 covers 15 residues. J gave up 3 bases and V 0 bases, and 3 bases lay outside the gene matches. The test was conducted at deep level. Each subset's genomic DNA was split evenly across several immunoSEQ plates. Profiled with immunoSEQ multiplex PCR; TCRdb holds only in-frame clones, not every one. The sample lists around 440,000 clones, roughly three quarters occurring once. The chain combines TRBV15 with TRBJ2-7; 9 bases are shared with TRBD2. This clonotype was obtained from a woman aged 40 to 49 in good health. Some clones in this sample may be carry-over from other donors' samples. The sample was PBMCs. The CDR3 coding sequence is TGTGCCACCAGCAGAGAGACTAGCGGAATCTACGAGCAGTACTTC. This sequence encodes CATSRETSGIYEQYF.